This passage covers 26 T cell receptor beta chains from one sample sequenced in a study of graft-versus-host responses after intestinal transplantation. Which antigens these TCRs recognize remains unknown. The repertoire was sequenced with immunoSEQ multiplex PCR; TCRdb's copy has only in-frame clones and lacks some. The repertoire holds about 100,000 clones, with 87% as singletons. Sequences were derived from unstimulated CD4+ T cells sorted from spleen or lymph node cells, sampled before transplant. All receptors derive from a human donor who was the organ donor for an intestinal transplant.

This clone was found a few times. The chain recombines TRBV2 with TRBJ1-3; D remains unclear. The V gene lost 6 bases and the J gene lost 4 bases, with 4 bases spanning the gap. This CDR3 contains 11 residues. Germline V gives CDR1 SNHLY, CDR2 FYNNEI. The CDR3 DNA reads TGTGCCAGCAGAGGGGGAAACACCATATATTTT. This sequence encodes CASRGGNTIYF.

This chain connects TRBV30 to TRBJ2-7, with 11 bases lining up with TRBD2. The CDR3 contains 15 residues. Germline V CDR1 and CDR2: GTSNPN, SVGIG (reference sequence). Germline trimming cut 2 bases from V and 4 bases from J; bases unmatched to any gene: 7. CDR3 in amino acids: CAWSPYGTSGYEQYF. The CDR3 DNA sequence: TGTGCCTGGAGTCCCTATGGGACTAGCGGATACGAGCAGTACTTC.

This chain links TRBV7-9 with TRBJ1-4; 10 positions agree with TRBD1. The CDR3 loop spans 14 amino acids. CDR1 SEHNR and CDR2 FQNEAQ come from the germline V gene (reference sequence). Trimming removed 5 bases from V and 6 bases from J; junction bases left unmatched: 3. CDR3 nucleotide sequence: TGTGCCAGCAGCCCCGGGACAGGGGATGAAAAACTGTTTTTT. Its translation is CASSPGTGDEKLFF. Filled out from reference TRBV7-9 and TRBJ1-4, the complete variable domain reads DTGVSQNPRHKITKRGQNVTFRCDPISEHNRLYWYRQTLGQGPEFLTYFQNEAQLEKSRLLSDRFSAERPKGSFSTLEIQRTEQGDSAMYLCASSPGTGDEKLFFGSGTQLSVL.

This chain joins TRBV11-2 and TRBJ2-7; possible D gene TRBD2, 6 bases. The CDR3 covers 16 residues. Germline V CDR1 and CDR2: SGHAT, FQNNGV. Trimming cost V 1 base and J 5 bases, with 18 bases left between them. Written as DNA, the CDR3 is TGTGCCAGCAGCTTAGGCGGGGACCGAACTGCCAACGAGCAGTACTTC. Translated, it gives CASSLGGDRTANEQYF. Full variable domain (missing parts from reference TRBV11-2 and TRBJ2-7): EAGVAQSPRYKIIEKRQSVAFWCNPISGHATLYWYQQILGQGPKLLIQFQNNGVVDDSQLPKDRFSAERLKGVDSTLKIQPAKLEDSAVYLCASSLGGDRTANEQYFGPGTRLTVT.

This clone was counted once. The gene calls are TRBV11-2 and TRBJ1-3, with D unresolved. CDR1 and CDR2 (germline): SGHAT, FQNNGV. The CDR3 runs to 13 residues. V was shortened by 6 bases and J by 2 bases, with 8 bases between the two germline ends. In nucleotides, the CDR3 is TGTGCCAGCAGTCCCTCCCCTGGAAACACCATATATTTT. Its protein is CASSPSPGNTIYF.

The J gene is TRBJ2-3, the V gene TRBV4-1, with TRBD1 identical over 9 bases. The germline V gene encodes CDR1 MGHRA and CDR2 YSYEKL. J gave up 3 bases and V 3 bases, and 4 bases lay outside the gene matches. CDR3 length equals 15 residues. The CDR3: CASSQGQGGTDTQYF. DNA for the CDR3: TGCGCCAGCAGCCAGGGACAGGGAGGAACAGATACGCAGTATTTT.

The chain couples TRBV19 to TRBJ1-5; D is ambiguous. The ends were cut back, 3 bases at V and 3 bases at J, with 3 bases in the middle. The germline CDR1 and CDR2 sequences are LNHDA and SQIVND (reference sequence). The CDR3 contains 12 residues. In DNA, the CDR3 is TGTGCCAGTAGTATGAACAATCAGCCCCAGCATTTT. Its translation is CASSMNNQPQHF. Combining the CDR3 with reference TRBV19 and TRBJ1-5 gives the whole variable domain DGGITQSPKYLFRKEGQNVTLSCEQNLNHDAMYWYRQDPGQGLRLIYYSQIVNDFQKGDIAEGYSVSREKKESFPLTVTSAQKNPTAFYLCASSMNNQPQHFGDGTRLSIL.

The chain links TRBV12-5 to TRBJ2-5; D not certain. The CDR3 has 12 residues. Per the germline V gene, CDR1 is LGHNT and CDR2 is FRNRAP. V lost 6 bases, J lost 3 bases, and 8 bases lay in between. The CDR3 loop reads CASGVIEETQYF. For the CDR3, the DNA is TGTGCTAGTGGGGTGATAGAAGAGACCCAGTACTTC.

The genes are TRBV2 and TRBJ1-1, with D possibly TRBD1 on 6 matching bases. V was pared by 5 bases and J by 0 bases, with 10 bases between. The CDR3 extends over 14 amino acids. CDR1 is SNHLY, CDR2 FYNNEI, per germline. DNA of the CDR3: TGTGCCAGCAGTTACAGGGAAATGAACACTGAAGCTTTCTTT. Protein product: CASSYREMNTEAFF.

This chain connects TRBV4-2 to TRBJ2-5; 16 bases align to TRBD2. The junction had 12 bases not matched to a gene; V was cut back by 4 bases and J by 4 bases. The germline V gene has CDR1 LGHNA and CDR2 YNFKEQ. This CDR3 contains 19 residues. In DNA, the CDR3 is TGTGCCAGCAGCCTCCGTGCCGGGACTAGCGGGGGGGCTGGAGAGACCCAGTACTTC. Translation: CASSLRAGTSGGAGETQYF.

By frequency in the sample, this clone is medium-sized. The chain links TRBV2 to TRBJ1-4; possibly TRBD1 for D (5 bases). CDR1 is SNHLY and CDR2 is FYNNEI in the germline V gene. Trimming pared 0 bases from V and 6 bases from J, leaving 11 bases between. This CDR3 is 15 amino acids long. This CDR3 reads CASSEALARDEKLFF. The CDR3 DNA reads TGTGCCAGCAGTGAAGCGCTTGCCAGGGATGAAAAACTGTTTTTT.

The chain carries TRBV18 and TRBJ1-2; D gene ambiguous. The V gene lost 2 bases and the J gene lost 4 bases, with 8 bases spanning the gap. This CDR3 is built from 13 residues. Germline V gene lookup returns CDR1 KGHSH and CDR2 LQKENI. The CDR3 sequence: CASSPTAGYGYTF. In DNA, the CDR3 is TGTGCCAGCTCACCAACGGCTGGCTATGGCTACACCTTC.

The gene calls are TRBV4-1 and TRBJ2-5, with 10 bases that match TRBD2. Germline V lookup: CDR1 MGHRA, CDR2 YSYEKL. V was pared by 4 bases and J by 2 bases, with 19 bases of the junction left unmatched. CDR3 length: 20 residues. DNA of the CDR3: TGCGCCAGCAGCCGTTTGGGTAGGCTAGCGGGGGCCGTCGAGCAAGAGACCCAGTACTTC. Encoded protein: CASSRLGRLAGAVEQETQYF.

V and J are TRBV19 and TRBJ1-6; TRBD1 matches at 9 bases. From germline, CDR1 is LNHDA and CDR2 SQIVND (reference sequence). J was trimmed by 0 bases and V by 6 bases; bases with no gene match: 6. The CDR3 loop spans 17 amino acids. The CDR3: CASRRTGGISYNSPLHF. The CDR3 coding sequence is TGTGCCAGTAGGCGCACAGGGGGCATCTCCTATAATTCACCCCTCCACTTT.

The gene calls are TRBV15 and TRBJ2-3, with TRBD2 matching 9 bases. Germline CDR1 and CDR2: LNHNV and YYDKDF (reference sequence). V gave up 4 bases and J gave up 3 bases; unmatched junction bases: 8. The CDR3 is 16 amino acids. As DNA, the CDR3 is TGTGCCACCAGCACCTTTGGGACTAGCTCGACAGATACGCAGTATTTT. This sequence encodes CATSTFGTSSTDTQYF.

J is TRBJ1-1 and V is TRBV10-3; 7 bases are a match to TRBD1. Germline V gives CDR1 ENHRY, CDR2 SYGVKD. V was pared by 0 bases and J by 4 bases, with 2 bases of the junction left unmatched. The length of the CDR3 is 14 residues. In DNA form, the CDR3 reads TGTGCCATCAGTGAGTCTTACAGGGGCACTGAAGCTTTCTTT. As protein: CAISESYRGTEAFF.

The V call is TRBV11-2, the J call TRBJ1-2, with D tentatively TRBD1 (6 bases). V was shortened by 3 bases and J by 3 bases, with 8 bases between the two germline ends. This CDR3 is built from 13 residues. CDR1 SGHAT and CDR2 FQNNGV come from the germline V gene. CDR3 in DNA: TGTGCCAGCAGCTTCCCAGGGGACTATGGCTACACCTTC. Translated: CASSFPGDYGYTF.

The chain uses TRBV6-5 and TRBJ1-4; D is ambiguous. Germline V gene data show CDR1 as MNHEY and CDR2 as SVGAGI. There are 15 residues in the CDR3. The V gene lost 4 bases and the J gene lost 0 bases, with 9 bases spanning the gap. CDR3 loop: CASSLKEPTNEKLFF. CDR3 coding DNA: TGTGCCAGCAGTTTGAAGGAGCCAACTAATGAAAAACTGTTTTTT.

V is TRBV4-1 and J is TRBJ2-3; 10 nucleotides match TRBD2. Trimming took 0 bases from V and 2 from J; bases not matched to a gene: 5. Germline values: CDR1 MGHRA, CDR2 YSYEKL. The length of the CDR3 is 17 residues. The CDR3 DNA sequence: TGCGCCAGCAGCCAAGATAGCGGGGGGCTGGTCACAGATACGCAGTATTTT. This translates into CASSQDSGGLVTDTQYF.

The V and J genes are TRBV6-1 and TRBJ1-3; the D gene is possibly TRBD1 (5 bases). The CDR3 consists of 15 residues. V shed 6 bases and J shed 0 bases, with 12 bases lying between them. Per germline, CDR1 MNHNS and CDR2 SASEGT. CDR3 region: CASSQGLHSGNTIYF. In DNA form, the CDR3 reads TGTGCCAGCAGCCAGGGACTGCACTCTGGAAACACCATATATTTT.

This CDR3 reads CASSFDVGETQYF. Here the CDR3 DNA reads TGTGCCAGCAGCTTCGACGTGGGAGAGACCCAGTACTTC. The V call is TRBV9, the J call TRBJ2-5, with D unclear. Germline V gene sequence: CDR1 SGDLS, CDR2 YYNGEE. Trimming cost V 4 bases and J 4 bases, with 11 bases left between them. The CDR3 is made up of 13 amino acids.

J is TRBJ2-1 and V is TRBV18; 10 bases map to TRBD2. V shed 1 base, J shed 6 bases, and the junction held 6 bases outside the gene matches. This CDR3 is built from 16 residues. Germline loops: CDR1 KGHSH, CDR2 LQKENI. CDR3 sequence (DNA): TGTGCCAGCTCACCACTTCCTAGCGGGAGTGGCAATGAGCAGTTCTTC. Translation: CASSPLPSGSGNEQFF.

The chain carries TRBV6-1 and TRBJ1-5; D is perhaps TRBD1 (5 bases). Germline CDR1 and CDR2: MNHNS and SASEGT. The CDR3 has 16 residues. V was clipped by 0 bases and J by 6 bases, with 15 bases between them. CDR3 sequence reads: CASSEAGGWFGQPQHF. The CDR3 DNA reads TGTGCCAGCAGTGAAGCGGGGGGGTGGTTCGGTCAGCCCCAGCATTTT.

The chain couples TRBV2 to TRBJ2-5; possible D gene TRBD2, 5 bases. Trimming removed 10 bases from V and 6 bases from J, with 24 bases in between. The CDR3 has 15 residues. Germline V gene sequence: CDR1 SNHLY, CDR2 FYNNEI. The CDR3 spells CATSQAVPDGKTQYF. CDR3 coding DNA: TGTGCCACCTCTCAAGCGGTTCCGGACGGGAAGACCCAGTACTTC.

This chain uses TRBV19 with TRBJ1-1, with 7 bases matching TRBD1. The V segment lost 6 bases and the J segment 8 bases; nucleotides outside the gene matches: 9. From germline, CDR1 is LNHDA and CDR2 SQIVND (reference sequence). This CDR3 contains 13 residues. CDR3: CASRRDRAREAFF. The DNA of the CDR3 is TGTGCCAGTAGACGCGACAGGGCTCGCGAAGCTTTCTTT.

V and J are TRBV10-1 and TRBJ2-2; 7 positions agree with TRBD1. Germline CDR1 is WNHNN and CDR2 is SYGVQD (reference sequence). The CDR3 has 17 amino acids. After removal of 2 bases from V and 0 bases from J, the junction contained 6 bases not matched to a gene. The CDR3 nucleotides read TGCGCCAGCAGTGAGGTGGGGACAGCACCGAACACCGGGGAGCTGTTTTTT. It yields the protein CASSEVGTAPNTGELFF.